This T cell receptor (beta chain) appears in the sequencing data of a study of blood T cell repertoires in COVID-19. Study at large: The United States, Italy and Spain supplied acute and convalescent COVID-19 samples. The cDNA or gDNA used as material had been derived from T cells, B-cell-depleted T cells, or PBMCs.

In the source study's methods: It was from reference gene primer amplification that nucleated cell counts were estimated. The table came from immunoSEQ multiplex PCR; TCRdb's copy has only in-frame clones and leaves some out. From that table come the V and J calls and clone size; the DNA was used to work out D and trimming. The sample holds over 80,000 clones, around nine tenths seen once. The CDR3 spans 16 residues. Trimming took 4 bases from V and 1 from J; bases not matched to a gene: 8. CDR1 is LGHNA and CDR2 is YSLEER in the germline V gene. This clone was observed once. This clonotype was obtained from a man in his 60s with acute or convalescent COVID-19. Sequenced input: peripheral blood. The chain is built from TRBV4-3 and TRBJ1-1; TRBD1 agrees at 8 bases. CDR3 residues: CASSRGPTGANTEAFF. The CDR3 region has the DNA TGCGCCAGCAGCCGGGGGCCGACAGGGGCGAACACTGAAGCTTTCTTT.